These T cell receptor beta chains were read from a single sample in a study of T-cell memory formation after mild COVID-19. TCRdb called the 5' RACE reads again in MiXCR, with one record for every CDR3 protein. The sample has approximately 260,000 distinct CDR3 sequences, 16% seen once. Sequenced input: PBMCs or a T cell subset sorted from them (not recorded which). Receptors were obtained from a man aged 18 to 29 who had mild COVID-19 (a few samples of this study predate the infection). Cell type and time point are not known. The CDR3 runs from the conserved cysteine through the conserved F or W. A D gene is named only where the DNA matches it firmly. The listing skips clone size in some rows; elsewhere it reads once, few, many or a size class.

v_call	d_call	clone_size	j_call	cdr3_aa	cdr3_nt
TRBV5-1	NA	NA	TRBJ2-1	CASSLWQYNEQFF	TGCGCCAGCAGCTTGTGGCAGTACAATGAGCAGTTCTTC
TRBV12-3/TRBV12-4	TRBD1	many	TRBJ2-7	CASSPTGDEQYF	TGTGCCAGCAGTCCGACAGGGGACGAGCAGTACTTC
TRBV7-3	NA	few	TRBJ2-1	CASSIDAYNEQFF	TGTGCCAGCAGCATCGACGCGTACAATGAGCAGTTCTTC
TRBV6-6	NA	NA	TRBJ1-5	CASSYDSILPQHF	TGTGCCAGCAGTTACGACAGTATTCTGCCCCAGCATTTT
TRBV20-1	NA	NA	TRBJ2-7	CSAREAGGSYEQYF	TGCAGTGCTAGAGAGGCAGGCGGCTCCTACGAGCAGTACTTC
TRBV7-6	TRBD1	few	TRBJ2-3	CASSSMDRGSTDTQYF	TGTGCCAGCAGCTCGATGGACAGGGGAAGCACAGATACGCAGTATTTT
TRBV7-2	TRBD1	NA	TRBJ2-1	CASSGRDRGIDEQFF	TGTGCCAGCAGCGGCCGGGACAGGGGAATAGATGAGCAGTTCTTC
TRBV3-1	NA	few	TRBJ2-5	CASSPLTGETQYF	TGTGCCAGCAGCCCCCTCACGGGGGAGACCCAGTACTTC
TRBV6-5	NA	NA	TRBJ2-5	CASSYSNRGSGETQYF	TGTGCCAGCAGTTACTCGAATCGGGGGTCGGGTGAGACCCAGTACTTC
TRBV20-1	TRBD2	NA	TRBJ2-3	CSARLTGGSDTQYF	TGCAGTGCTAGACTCACGGGGGGGTCAGATACGCAGTATTTT
TRBV4-3	NA	few	TRBJ1-5	CASSQGQFWPQHF	TGCGCCAGCAGCCAAGGCCAGTTTTGGCCCCAGCATTTT
TRBV6-2/TRBV6-3	NA	NA	TRBJ2-5	CASKRAIQETQYF	TGTGCCAGCAAAAGGGCGATCCAAGAGACCCAGTACTTC
TRBV29-1	TRBD2	many	TRBJ2-3	CSVGLAGTDTQYF	TGCAGCGTAGGACTAGCGGGCACAGATACGCAGTATTTT
TRBV6-5	NA	NA	TRBJ2-3	CASSYSSGGHTDTQYF	TGTGCCAGCAGTTACTCGAGTGGGGGACACACAGATACGCAGTATTTT
TRBV18	NA	few	TRBJ1-1	CASSFYSHNEAFF	TGTGCCAGCTCATTTTACAGCCACAATGAAGCTTTCTTT
TRBV30	NA	NA	TRBJ1-1	CAWRLAQSNTEAFF	TGTGCCTGGAGGTTGGCACAATCAAACACTGAAGCTTTCTTT
TRBV5-6	NA	NA	TRBJ2-3	CASSNTGTTDTQYF	TGTGCCAGCAGCAACACAGGGACCACAGATACGCAGTATTTT
TRBV4-3	TRBD1	few	TRBJ1-2	CASSQDVGTGGGPGYGYTF	TGCGCCAGCAGCCAAGACGTCGGGACAGGGGGCGGCCCGGGGTATGGCTACACCTTC
TRBV7-2	NA	NA	TRBJ1-4	CASSLGTHSEKLFF	TGTGCCAGCAGCTTAGGGACACACTCCGAAAAACTGTTTTTT
TRBV29-1	NA	few	TRBJ2-5	CSVEDRAGLGWTQYF	TGCAGCGTTGAAGATAGGGCGGGCCTCGGGTGGACCCAGTACTTC
TRBV7-6	NA	few	TRBJ1-6	CASSAMIRDNSPLHF	TGTGCCAGCAGCGCCATGATAAGGGACAATTCACCCCTCCACTTT
TRBV7-2	TRBD1	few	TRBJ1-2	CASSPSGQGIGYTF	TGTGCCAGCAGCCCGTCGGGACAGGGGATTGGCTACACCTTC
TRBV4-1	TRBD2	NA	TRBJ2-1	CASSPRVAGAYNEQFF	TGCGCCAGCAGCCCAAGAGTAGCGGGGGCCTACAATGAGCAGTTCTTC
TRBV6-5	NA	few	TRBJ1-5	CASRDQGRNQPQHF	TGTGCCAGCAGAGACCAGGGGCGCAATCAGCCCCAGCATTTT
TRBV20-1	TRBD2	NA	TRBJ2-3	CSASTRGGGSQDTQYF	TGCAGTGCTAGTACCCGCGGGGGGGGGAGTCAAGATACGCAGTATTTT
TRBV18	TRBD2	few	TRBJ2-1	CASSPRPSGALYNEQFF	TGTGCCAGCTCACCACGTCCTAGCGGGGCCCTATACAATGAGCAGTTCTTC
TRBV11-2	TRBD2	few	TRBJ2-7	CASSSIRLAGAPGYEQYF	TGTGCCAGCAGCTCCATCAGACTAGCGGGGGCCCCAGGATACGAGCAGTACTTC
TRBV6-6	TRBD2	few	TRBJ2-3	CASSYSSSGGNPDTQYF	TGTGCCAGCAGTTACTCGAGTAGCGGGGGTAATCCAGATACGCAGTATTTT
TRBV6-2/TRBV6-3	NA	NA	TRBJ1-5	CASRPPAPSNQPQHF	TGTGCCAGCAGACCCCCGGCACCTAGCAATCAGCCCCAGCATTTT
TRBV6-2/TRBV6-3	NA	NA	TRBJ1-1	CASSPWDTEAFF	TGTGCCAGCAGCCCCTGGGACACTGAAGCTTTCTTT
TRBV12-3/TRBV12-4	TRBD2	many	TRBJ2-3	CASSLTSGEWDTQYF	TGTGCCAGCAGTTTGACTAGCGGGGAATGGGATACGCAGTATTTT
TRBV20-1	NA	few	TRBJ2-5	CSAPHPSETQYF	TGCAGTGCTCCTCACCCTTCGGAGACCCAGTACTTC
TRBV6-2/TRBV6-3	NA	many	TRBJ2-2	CASSYNRGTGELFF	TGTGCCAGCAGTTATAATCGGGGGACCGGGGAGCTGTTTTTT
TRBV7-2	TRBD2	few	TRBJ2-3	CASSSRAGLAGGDITGTQYF	TGTGCCAGCAGCTCCCGCGCGGGACTAGCGGGGGGGGACATCACCGGTACGCAGTATTTT
TRBV18	NA	few	TRBJ2-3	CASSPRAGPDTQYF	TGTGCCAGCTCACCGCGGGCCGGGCCAGATACGCAGTATTTT
TRBV20-1	NA	once	TRBJ2-3	CSAQAGDTQYF	TGCAGTGCCCAGGCGGGGGATACGCAGTATTTT
TRBV20-1	NA	few	TRBJ2-3	CSARLIGSGGSTDTQYF	TGCAGTGCTAGATTAATTGGGAGTGGGGGGAGCACAGATACGCAGTATTTT
TRBV5-4	TRBD1	few	TRBJ1-4	CASSLQGASEKLFF	TGTGCCAGCAGCCTACAGGGGGCGAGTGAAAAACTGTTTTTT
TRBV7-8	NA	NA	TRBJ2-5	CASSSLPDRPLETQYF	TGTGCCAGCAGCTCCCTCCCGGATAGGCCCCTAGAGACCCAGTACTTC
TRBV12-3/TRBV12-4	TRBD1	few	TRBJ2-5	CASSTGGTQYF	TGTGCCAGCAGTACAGGGGGCACCCAGTACTTC
TRBV6-6	NA	NA	TRBJ2-6	CASTPSSGANVLTF	TGTGCCAGCACCCCTTCCTCTGGGGCCAACGTCCTGACTTTC
TRBV7-2	TRBD2	few	TRBJ2-7	CASSPPAGGLYEQYF	TGTGCCAGCAGCCCCCCGGCGGGGGGGCTGTACGAGCAGTACTTC
TRBV12-3/TRBV12-4	NA	NA	TRBJ1-1	CASTYRDGNTEAFF	TGTGCCAGCACTTACCGGGACGGGAACACTGAAGCTTTCTTT
TRBV10-3	NA	NA	TRBJ1-4	CAISDSHLGFATNEKLFF	TGTGCCATCAGTGATTCTCATTTGGGGTTCGCAACTAATGAAAAACTGTTTTTT
TRBV5-1	TRBD2	NA	TRBJ2-3	CASSKRTSGGVDTQYF	TGCGCCAGCAGCAAACGGACTAGCGGGGGGGTAGATACGCAGTATTTT
TRBV7-8	TRBD2	few	TRBJ2-4	CASSLWYSGPENIQYF	TGTGCCAGCAGCTTATGGTATAGCGGGCCCGAAAACATTCAGTACTTC
TRBV4-1	NA	NA	TRBJ1-5	CASRHNNQPQHF	TGCGCCAGCAGGCACAATAATCAGCCCCAGCATTTT
TRBV4-1	TRBD2	NA	TRBJ2-3	CASSQETSSGGTDTQYF	TGCGCCAGCAGCCAAGAAACGTCTAGCGGGGGCACAGATACGCAGTATTTT
TRBV12-3/TRBV12-4	NA	NA	TRBJ2-3	CASSPSLRGDTQYF	TGTGCCAGCAGCCCAAGTCTAAGGGGAGATACGCAGTATTTT
TRBV29-1	NA	NA	TRBJ2-2	CSVEGLRENTGELFF	TGCAGCGTTGAAGGTCTGCGGGAAAACACCGGGGAGCTGTTTTTT